The rows below give T cell receptor beta chains drawn from one sample of a study of CD8+ T cells in alopecia areata. The data were produced by immunoSEQ multiplex PCR, yet TCRdb's version contains in-frame clones alone and is incomplete. The table has some 98,000 clones, 50% to 75% seen once. Material: CD8+ T cells sorted from blood, obtained at week 4, from a patient treated with tofacitinib. The receptors were gathered from a human donor with alopecia areata. The CDR3 runs from the conserved cysteine through the conserved F or W. The D gene is left open where the match is weak. Clone sizes are given selectively: once, few, many, or a class where the clone is expanded.

>TRBV13|TRBJ2-4|-|many
CASSLGRATQYF
TGTGCCAGCAGCTTAGGCAGGGCGACTCAGTACTTC
>TRBV4-3|TRBJ2-7|TRBD1|-
CASSQVDRGITYEQYF
TGCGCCAGCAGCCAGGTAGACAGGGGTATTACCTACGAGCAGTACTTC
>TRBV15|TRBJ2-2|TRBD1|few
CATSGRQGIPGELFF
TGTGCCACCAGCGGTAGACAGGGGATCCCCGGGGAGCTGTTTTTT
>TRBV5-1|TRBJ2-6|TRBD2|-
CASSLAASGRAFGANVLTF
TGCGCCAGCAGCTTGGCGGCTAGCGGGAGGGCCTTTGGGGCCAACGTCCTGACTTTC
>TRBV29-1|TRBJ1-1|-|-
CSVIKEGEAFF
TGCAGCGTAATTAAGGAAGGTGAAGCTTTCTTT
>TRBV5-1|TRBJ2-1|TRBD2|-
CASSTGLAGHSYNEQFF
TGCGCCAGCAGCACCGGACTAGCGGGTCACTCCTACAATGAGCAGTTCTTC
>TRBV27|TRBJ1-5|-|-
CASSFGSHQPQHF
TGTGCCAGCAGTTTTGGTAGTCATCAGCCCCAGCATTTT
>TRBV29-1|TRBJ1-3|-|-
CSVENREAGNTIYF
TGCAGCGTTGAAAATAGGGAAGCTGGAAACACCATATATTTT
>TRBV5-1|TRBJ2-1|TRBD2|-
CASTGTSGEYYNEQFF
TGCGCCAGCACCGGGACTAGCGGGGAATACTACAATGAGCAGTTCTTC
>TRBV7-9|TRBJ2-2|-|-
CASSLPQEGSGELFF
TGTGCCAGCAGCTTACCTCAGGAAGGGTCCGGGGAGCTGTTTTTT
>TRBV5-1|TRBJ2-3|-|-
CASSLAKSMGTDTQYF
TGCGCCAGCAGCTTGGCCAAGAGTATGGGCACAGATACGCAGTATTTT